Below, 2 T cell receptor beta chains from the same sample are listed, as sequenced in a study of OX40 agonist ivuxolimab in advanced cancers. Assay used: immunoSEQ multiplex PCR; TCRdb lists only in-frame clones, some missing. The data contain 25,000 to 35,000 clones, 84% of them seen just once; the ten biggest clones take up 15% to 20%. The sample consisted of CD4+ or CD8+ T cells sorted from blood, taken in a trial of the OX40 agonist ivuxolimab. The source is an adult with an advanced solid tumor such as melanoma, head and neck, liver or kidney cancer.

The chain recombines TRBV7-8 with TRBJ1-2, with D tentatively TRBD1 (5 bases). CDR1 is SGHVS and CDR2 is FQNEAQ in the germline V gene. Trimming pared 5 bases from V and 3 bases from J, leaving 10 bases between. This CDR3 is 13 amino acids long. The CDR3 DNA reads TGTGCCAGCAGCCCGGGGCAGTACTATGGCTACACCTTC. It is translated as CASSPGQYYGYTF. The complete variable domain, with remaining parts taken from reference TRBV7-8 and TRBJ1-2, reads GAGVSQSPRYKVAKRGQDVALRCDPISGHVSLFWYQQALGQGPEFLTYFQNEAQLDKSGLPSDRFFAERPEGSVSTLKIQRTQQEDSAVYLCASSPGQYYGYTFGSGTRLTVV.

The chain carries TRBV2 and TRBJ1-5; unclear D gene. V lost 8 bases to trimming and J lost 0 bases, with 14 bases between them. Germline V CDR1 and CDR2: SNHLY, FYNNEI. The CDR3 has 15 residues. The CDR3 is CASQSTDYSNQPQHF. DNA of the CDR3: TGTGCCAGCCAATCGACGGACTATAGCAATCAGCCCCAGCATTTT.